Below, one TCR beta chain is given with its context. This table comes from immunoSEQ multiplex PCR, and its TCRdb copy is limited to in-frame clones, with some not included. The sample holds 15,000 to 20,000 clones, around four fifths seen once. This sample was taken from a study of tumour-infiltrating T cells in Burkitt lymphoma. Germline V CDR1 and CDR2: LGHNA, YNFKEQ. The CDR3 covers 17 residues. The J segment lost 0 bases and the V segment lost 0 bases, leaving 4 bases of the junction unmatched. The source of this sequence is a human donor with diffuse large B-cell lymphoma. This chain connects TRBV4-2 to TRBJ2-1; TRBD2 aligns across 8 bases. The material sequenced was tumor tissue. For the CDR3, the DNA is TGTGCCAGCAGCCAAGAGGGACTAGGCAGCTCCTACAATGAGCAGTTCTTC. Translating gives CASSQEGLGSSYNEQFF.